These 13 T cell receptor beta chains came from one sample sequenced in a study of OX40 agonist ivuxolimab in advanced cancers. Data came from immunoSEQ multiplex PCR; TCRdb stores just in-frame clones and leaves some out. The repertoire consists of 85,000 to 120,000 clones, with 90% occurring once and the leading ten covering 0.4% to 0.6%. The specimen was CD4+ or CD8+ T cells sorted from blood, collected in a trial of the OX40 agonist ivuxolimab. The receptors come from an adult with an advanced solid tumor such as melanoma, head and neck, liver or kidney cancer.

This chain links TRBV1 with TRBJ2-3; TRBD2, the table's D call, lacks a check against the DNA. TRBV1 is deemed a pseudogene. This CDR3 is 18 amino acids long. The CDR3 DNA is TGCACCAGCAGCCAAGAAAGGCTAGCGGGGGGTATTTTTAATACGCAGTATTTT. The encoded protein is CTSSQERLAGGIFNTQYF.

This chain links TRBV4-1 with TRBJ1-3, with 7 nucleotides matching TRBD1. Germline V gene data show CDR1 as MGHRA and CDR2 as YSYEKL. V trimming: 4 bases; J trimming: 0 bases; junction bases outside the gene matches: 9. This CDR3 region has 17 residues. The CDR3 sequence is CASSLLPGGLSGNTIYF. For the CDR3, the DNA is TGCGCCAGCAGCCTCCTTCCAGGGGGACTCTCTGGAAACACCATATATTTT.

V gene TRBV28 combines with J gene TRBJ1-5, with D hard to call. The CDR3 sequence is 15 residues long. Germline CDR1 and CDR2: MDHEN and SYDVKM. The V end lost 4 bases, the J end lost 0 bases, and 10 bases lay between the germline ends. DNA of the CDR3: TGTGCCAGCAGTTCCCCTCCCAATAGCAATCAGCCCCAGCATTTT. Protein sequence: CASSSPPNSNQPQHF.

In its sample, this clone was seen once. V usage is TRBV30 and J usage is TRBJ2-3, with D unclear. Germline values: CDR1 GTSNPN, CDR2 SVGIG (reference sequence). V was clipped by 4 bases and J by 1 base, with 15 bases between them. CDR3 length: 15 residues. CDR3 in amino acids: CAWIRKDAGTDTQYF. The CDR3 DNA sequence: TGTGCCTGGATCAGGAAGGACGCGGGCACAGATACGCAGTATTTT.

This chain links TRBV5-1 with TRBJ1-3; no clear D gene. CDR1 SGHRS and CDR2 YFSETQ come from the germline V gene. V gave up 1 base and J gave up 1 base, with 6 bases separating them. The CDR3 runs 14 residues. CDR3 in DNA: TGCGCCAGCAGCTTGTGGTTTTCTGGAAACACCATATATTTT. Its translation is CASSLWFSGNTIYF.

V and J are TRBV10-3 and TRBJ2-3; D is undetermined. Germline V gene sequence: CDR1 ENHRY, CDR2 SYGVKD. The CDR3 has 13 amino acids. V lost 0 bases, J lost 0 bases, and 1 base lay in between. DNA of the CDR3: TGTGCCATCAGTGAGTCTAGCACAGATACGCAGTATTTT. It yields the protein CAISESSTDTQYF.

This rearrangement joins TRBV10-3 to TRBJ1-2; D remains ambiguous. The CDR3 loop spans 12 amino acids. With 10 bases removed from V and 4 bases from J, the gap between germline ends came to 13 bases. Germline values: CDR1 ENHRY, CDR2 SYGVKD. The CDR3 loop is CASFRGIYGYTF. CDR3 coding DNA: TGTGCCAGCTTCCGGGGTATCTATGGCTACACCTTC.

The J gene is TRBJ1-2, the V gene TRBV6-5; 10 bases line up with TRBD1. The germline gives CDR1 MNHEY, CDR2 SVGAGI. This CDR3 has 14 amino acids. Trimming at V came to 0 bases and at J to 5 bases, leaving 0 bases not matched to a gene. The CDR3 is CASSYSGQGYGYTF. CDR3 DNA sequence: TGTGCCAGCAGTTACTCGGGACAGGGGTATGGCTACACCTTC.

The J gene is TRBJ2-4, the V gene TRBV28; D might be TRBD1 (6 bases). From germline, CDR1 is MDHEN and CDR2 SYDVKM. Trimming took 1 base from V and 0 from J, leaving 19 bases between them. The CDR3 runs to 19 residues. The CDR3 DNA reads TGTGCCAGCAGTTTATTTCACAGGGTCATAGATGTAGCCAAAAACATTCAGTACTTC. This gives the protein CASSLFHRVIDVAKNIQYF.

The chain carries TRBV28 and TRBJ2-7; TRBD2 aligns across 7 bases. Trimming took 11 bases from V and 4 from J; bases not matched to a gene: 8. The length of the CDR3 is 12 residues. CDR1 is MDHEN and CDR2 is SYDVKM in the germline V gene. This CDR3 is CAVAGREYEQYF. In DNA, the CDR3 is TGTGCCGTGGCAGGGCGGGAGTACGAGCAGTACTTC.

The chain is built from TRBV9 and TRBJ2-3; 9 positions agree with TRBD2. V trimming: 4 bases; J trimming: 0 bases; junction bases outside the gene matches: 9. The germline V gene has CDR1 SGDLS and CDR2 YYNGEE. The CDR3 is 17 residues long. DNA of the CDR3: TGTGCCAGCAGCCCAGCGGGGGGCTGGAAGAGCACAGATACGCAGTATTTT. Translation: CASSPAGGWKSTDTQYF.

The chain joins TRBV2 to TRBJ2-1; 10 bases match TRBD1. Unmatched junction bases numbered 4, after V lost 8 bases and J lost 6 bases. This CDR3 contains 13 residues. Germline loops: CDR1 SNHLY, CDR2 FYNNEI. The chain's CDR3 is CASGGTGVNEQFF. DNA of the CDR3: TGTGCCAGCGGTGGGACAGGGGTCAATGAGCAGTTCTTC.

The rearrangement links TRBV7-3 to TRBJ2-4, with 13 bases aligning to TRBD2. The germline gives CDR1 SGHTA, CDR2 FQGTGA. This CDR3 spans 18 amino acids. Losses at the gene ends were 3 bases for V and 0 bases for J; bases not matched to a gene: 5. CDR3 sequence reads: CASSFGLAGAIAKNIQYF. For the CDR3, the DNA is TGTGCCAGCAGCTTTGGACTAGCGGGGGCGATAGCCAAAAACATTCAGTACTTC.